The rows below give T cell receptor beta chains drawn from one sample of a study of T cell responses to AZD1222 COVID-19 vaccine. Some clones are missing from TCRdb's copy, which holds only in-frame ones; the method was immunoSEQ multiplex PCR. The sample lists 150,000 to 200,000 clones; 85% to 95% were seen once. The sequenced sample was peripheral blood, obtained on day 0 of AZD1222 vaccination. These TCRs come from an adult in good health. Each CDR3 is given without its conserved first and last residue. The order of the fields is V gene, J gene, CDR3 length, CDR3 protein.

>TRBV10-3|TRBJ2-3|13
ATRLEGVSTDTQY
>TRBV10-1|TRBJ2-7|13
ASSESNTGPYEQY
>TRBV7-9|TRBJ2-1|9
ASSPDRQQF
>TRBV30|TRBJ1-5|11
AWGTGGDQPQH
>TRBV28|TRBJ1-2|11
ATTDKALYGYT
>TRBV21-1|TRBJ2-7|14
ASSKRGLAATYEQY
>TRBV7-2|TRBJ1-2|11
ASSGRDGYGYT
>TRBV2|TRBJ2-7|12
ASSEARLGREQY
>TRBV20-1|TRBJ2-1|9
SARVRREQF
>TRBV7-2|TRBJ2-7|13
ASSQSAGPSYEQY
>TRBV19|TRBJ1-4|13
ASSMTLGIDEKLF
>TRBV6-6|TRBJ1-6|14
ASSYGVISGHSPLH
>TRBV4-3|TRBJ2-5|16
ASSQERRATSVDETQY
>TRBV7-9|TRBJ2-1|15
ASSAKLIQGLGNEQF
>TRBV24-1|TRBJ2-1|14
ATSDPSGGPLNEQF
>TRBV2|TRBJ2-6|14
ASIREGSTGANVLT
>TRBV20-1|TRBJ2-7|9
SARRGLEQY
>TRBV2|TRBJ1-5|12
ASMAGEGNQPQH